This TCR beta chain was sequenced for a study of cytomegalovirus exposure and HLA in healthy donors. The PCR made use of 60 Vbeta and 13 Jbeta primers. The repertoire was sequenced with immunoSEQ multiplex PCR; TCRdb's copy has only in-frame clones and lacks some. This sample has 140,000 or so clones; 76% occur once, and the top ten carry less than 2%. The CDR3 totals 17 residues. Germline CDR1 and CDR2: SGHNT and YYREEE (reference sequence). With 3 bases clipped from V and 7 bases from J, the junction kept 15 bases outside the gene matches. The clonotype was recovered from a middle-aged man in good health and CMV-seronegative. The chain joins TRBV5-4 to TRBJ2-2; 7 nucleotides match TRBD2. Sequencing used PBMCs. Here the CDR3 reads CASSSGHPISGFGELFF. In nucleotides, the CDR3 is TGTGCCAGCAGCTCGGGGCACCCGATTAGCGGGTTCGGGGAGCTGTTTTTT.